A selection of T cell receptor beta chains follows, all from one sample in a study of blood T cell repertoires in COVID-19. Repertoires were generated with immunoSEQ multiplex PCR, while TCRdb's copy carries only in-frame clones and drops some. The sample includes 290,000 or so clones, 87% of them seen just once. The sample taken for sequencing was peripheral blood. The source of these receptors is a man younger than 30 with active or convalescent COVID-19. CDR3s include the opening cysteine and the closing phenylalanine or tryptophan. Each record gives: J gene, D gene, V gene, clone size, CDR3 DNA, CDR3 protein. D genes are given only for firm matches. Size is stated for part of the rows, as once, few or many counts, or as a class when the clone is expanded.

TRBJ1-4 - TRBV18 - TGTGCCAGCTCAACAGGTGAAAAACTGTTTTTT CASSTGEKLFF
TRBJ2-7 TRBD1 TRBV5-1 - TGCGCCAGCAGCTTGGGACAGGGGGACTACGAGCAGTACTTC CASSLGQGDYEQYF
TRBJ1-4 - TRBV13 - TGTGCCAGCACTTCGTGGGGCCAACTCTCTGAAAAACTGTTTTTT CASTSWGQLSEKLFF
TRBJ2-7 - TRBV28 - TGTGCCAGCAGCCCAGGGCTCGGGTCTATTTACGAGCAGTACTTC CASSPGLGSIYEQYF
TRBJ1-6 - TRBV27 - TGTGCCAGCAGTTTGACAGAGAGCTCCTATAATTCACCCCTCCACTTT CASSLTESSYNSPLHF
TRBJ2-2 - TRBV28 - TGTGCCAGCACGAGGGTCACCGGGGAGCTGTTTTTT CASTRVTGELFF
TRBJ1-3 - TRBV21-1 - TGTGCCAGCAGCAAAGCGCGGTACTCTGGAAACACCATATATTTT CASSKARYSGNTIYF
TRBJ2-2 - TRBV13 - TGTGCCAGCAGCTTAAATTTACGAGTCAACACCGGGGAGCTGTTTTTT CASSLNLRVNTGELFF
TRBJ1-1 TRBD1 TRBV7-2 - TGTGCCAGCAGCTTAGGGACAGGCGTTGAAGCTTTCTTT CASSLGTGVEAFF
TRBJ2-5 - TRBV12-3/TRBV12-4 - TGTGCCAGCAGTCCCACAGGGTACGGGACCCAGTACTTC CASSPTGYGTQYF
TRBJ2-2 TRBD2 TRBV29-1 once TGCAGCGTTGAGAGGAGCGGGAGGGGGACCGGGGAGCTGTTTTTT CSVERSGRGTGELFF
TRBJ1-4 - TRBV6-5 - TGTGCCAGCAGAACCGCGGGGGGGGATGAAAAACTGTTTTTT CASRTAGGDEKLFF
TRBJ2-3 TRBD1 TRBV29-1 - TGCAGCGTTCCAGACAGGGACCATGACCAATCCTACCCAGATACGCAGTATTTT CSVPDRDHDQSYPDTQYF
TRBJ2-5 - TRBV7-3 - TGTGCCAGCAGCAAAACCCCAGGGTACCAAGAGACCCAGTACTTC CASSKTPGYQETQYF
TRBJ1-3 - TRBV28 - TGTGCCAGCAGTTCGGTATTGATGAAAAACACCATATATTTT CASSSVLMKNTIYF
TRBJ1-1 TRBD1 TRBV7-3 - TGTGCCAGCAGTTTTGGGACAGCGGGCACTGAAGCTTTCTTT CASSFGTAGTEAFF
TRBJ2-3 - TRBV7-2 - TGTGCCAGCAGCCCAAGTCACAGCTTCACAGATACGCAGTATTTT CASSPSHSFTDTQYF
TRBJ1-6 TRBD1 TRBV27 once TGTGCCAGCAGTTTATGGGGGACAGGGGAGAATTCACCCCTCCACTTT CASSLWGTGENSPLHF
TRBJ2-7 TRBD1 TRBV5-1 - TGCGCCAGCAGCCAGGGACAGTTATGGATGTACGAGCAGTACTTC CASSQGQLWMYEQYF
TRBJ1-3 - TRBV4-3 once TGCGCCAGCAGCCAAAAGGGACAAGGGGTCCCCTTTTCTTTCGGAAACACCATATATTTT CASSQKGQGVPFSFGNTIYF
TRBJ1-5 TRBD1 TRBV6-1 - TGTGCCAGCAGTGACGGGACAGGGGGTATGGTTCAGCCCCAGCATTTT CASSDGTGGMVQPQHF
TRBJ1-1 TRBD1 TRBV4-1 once TGCGCCAGCAGCCAAGAAAGGGGTCTGCTGGGGACAGGGCCGACTGAAGCTTTCTTT CASSQERGLLGTGPTEAFF
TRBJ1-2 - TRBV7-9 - TGTGCCAGCAGCCCTACGACAGCTAACTATGGCTACACCTTC CASSPTTANYGYTF
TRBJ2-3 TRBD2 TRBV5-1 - TGCGCCAGCAGCTTGACTAGCGGGGGGTACGGGACTATCACAGATACGCAGTATTTT CASSLTSGGYGTITDTQYF
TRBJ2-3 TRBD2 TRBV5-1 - TGCGCCAGCAGGACTAGCGGGGACCTCACAGATACGCAGTATTTT CASRTSGDLTDTQYF
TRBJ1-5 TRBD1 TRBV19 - TGTGCCAGTTCTTTAAGGCAGGGGGGCAATCAGCCCCAGCATTTT CASSLRQGGNQPQHF
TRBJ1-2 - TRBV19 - TGTGCCAGTAGTATAGACTGGATGGCGGAGTATGGCTACACCTTC CASSIDWMAEYGYTF
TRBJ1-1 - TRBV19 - TGTGCCAGTAGTCGAGGAGAGAACACTGAAGCTTTCTTT CASSRGENTEAFF
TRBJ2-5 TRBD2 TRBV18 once TGTGCCAGCTCACCAACCATGGAGACTAGCGGCCAAGAGACCCAGTACTTC CASSPTMETSGQETQYF
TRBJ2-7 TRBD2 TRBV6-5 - TGTGCCAGCAGTTACTCTTTGGGTGGGAGGGCCGTCGAGCAGTACTTC CASSYSLGGRAVEQYF
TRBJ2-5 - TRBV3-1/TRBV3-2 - TGTGCCAGCAGCCAAACAGCGGCCCTGGGGACCCAGTACTTC CASSQTAALGTQYF
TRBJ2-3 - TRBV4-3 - TGCGCCAGCAGCCAAGATCTAAACGGGGGACTCAGCACAGATACGCAGTATTTT CASSQDLNGGLSTDTQYF
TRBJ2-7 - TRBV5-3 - TGTGCCAGAAGCCCCCGCGGGGCGGGAAGCCGACTAACGAACTACGAGCAGTACTTC CARSPRGAGSRLTNYEQYF
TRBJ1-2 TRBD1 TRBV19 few TGTGCCAGTAGATCCGGGACAGGGGGTTATTACTATGGCTACACCTTC CASRSGTGGYYYGYTF
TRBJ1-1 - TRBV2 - - CASILGAERLNTEAFF
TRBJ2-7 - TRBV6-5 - TGTGCCACGAGAGGTAGGGGAAGTTACTACGAGCAGTACTTC CATRGRGSYYEQYF
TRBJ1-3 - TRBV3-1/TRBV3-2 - TGTGCCAGCAGCCAAGATCTAGGACAGCGTAGCTCTGGAAACACCATATATTTT CASSQDLGQRSSGNTIYF
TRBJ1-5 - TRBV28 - TGTGCCAGCACACAAACCGGGGACAAATATCAGCCCCAGCATTTT CASTQTGDKYQPQHF